This TCR beta chain was sequenced during a study of Graves' ophthalmopathy and Graves' hyperthyroidism. Donors with ophthalmopathy: moderate-to-severe activity, CAS ≥3, NOSPECS ≥4, duration under 3 months. Diagnoses were established from clinical symptoms, serum thyroxine, TRAb, thyroid ultrasound and orbital computed tomography. Germline V gene sequence: CDR1 SGHRS, CDR2 YFSETQ. Trimming pared 4 bases from V and 7 bases from J, leaving 21 bases between. This CDR3 is built from 15 residues. Beta-chain TCR CDR3 regions were amplified from RNA transcripts. RT-PCR with HTBI primers came first, then second-round multiplex PCR. TCRdb recomputed calls from the multiplex PCR reads with MiXCR, one row per CDR3 protein. The data show over 150,000 distinct CDR3 sequences, less than 45% seen once.

The specimen sequenced was peripheral blood. This TCR came from a woman aged 40 to 50 with Graves' ophthalmopathy. V and J are TRBV5-1 and TRBJ2-7; D gene ambiguous. The CDR3 spells CASSPRPTPRVEQYF. The CDR3 coding sequence is TGCGCCAGCAGCCCCCGCCCTACCCCTAGGGTTGAGCAGTACTTC.